There are many counts of the clone carrying this T cell receptor beta chain. Its matching antigen is unknown. The data are from a study of glioma-infiltrating T cells. Germline V CDR1 and CDR2: KGHSH, LQKENI. Trimming shortened V by 3 bases and J by 4 bases, and 7 bases separated the two germline ends. CDR3 length equals 12 residues. Using RNA template, CDR3s of TCR alpha and beta were amplified with iRepertoire arm-PCR. Input was roughly 100-450 ng of tissue mRNA or PBMC total RNA. TCRdb re-called the multiplex PCR reads with MiXCR, one entry per CDR3 protein. The table shows under 50,000 distinct CDR3 sequences, with approximately 20% occurring only once. Study-level findings and limits: Only very few CDR3 sequences appeared in both tissue and blood. Non-neoplastic patients had below-expected tissue-blood divergence, while all gliomas exceeded expectation.

The V gene is TRBV18, the J gene TRBJ2-7; the D is unclear. The source of this sequence is a human donor with low-grade glioma or glioblastoma, undergoing nonglioma brain surgery, or in good health (not recorded which). The sequenced material came from glioma tissue, nonneoplastic brain tissue, or PBMCs (not recorded which). The chain's CDR3 is CASSPGRYEQYF. Written as DNA, the CDR3 is TGTGCCAGCTCACCCGGGCGGTACGAGCAGTACTTC.